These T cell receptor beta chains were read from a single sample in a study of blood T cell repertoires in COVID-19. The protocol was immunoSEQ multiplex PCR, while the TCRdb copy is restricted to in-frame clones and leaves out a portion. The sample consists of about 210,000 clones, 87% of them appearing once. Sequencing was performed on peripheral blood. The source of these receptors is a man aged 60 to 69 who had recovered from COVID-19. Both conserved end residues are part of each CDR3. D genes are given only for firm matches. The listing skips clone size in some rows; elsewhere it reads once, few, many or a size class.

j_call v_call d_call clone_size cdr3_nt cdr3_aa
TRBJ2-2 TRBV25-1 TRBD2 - TGTGCCAGCAGTCTCGCCGGACTAGCGGGGGCCGGGGAGCTGTTTTTT CASSLAGLAGAGELFF
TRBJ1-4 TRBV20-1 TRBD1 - TGCAGTGCTAGTACAACCTTGGACAGGCTTAATGAAAAACTGTTTTTT CSASTTLDRLNEKLFF
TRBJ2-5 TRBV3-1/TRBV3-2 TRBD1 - TGTGCCAGCAGCTTTAGGACAGGCCAAGAGACCCAGTACTTC CASSFRTGQETQYF
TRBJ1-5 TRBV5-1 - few TGCGCCAGCAGCTTGGACGGGCAGCCCCAGCATTTT CASSLDGQPQHF
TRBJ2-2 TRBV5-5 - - TGTGCCAGCAGCTTGCTGACGGGGAACACCGGGGAGCTGTTTTTT CASSLLTGNTGELFF
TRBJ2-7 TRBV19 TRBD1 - TGTGCCAGTAGCTCCGGGACAGGGAGCTCCTACGAGCAGTACTTC CASSSGTGSSYEQYF
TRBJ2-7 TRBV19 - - TGTGCCAGTAGTAGAGTAAATCACTACGAGCAGTACTTC CASSRVNHYEQYF
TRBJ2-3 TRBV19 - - TGTGCCAGTAGTCCCCGGGATCCTTCCACAGATACGCAGTATTTT CASSPRDPSTDTQYF
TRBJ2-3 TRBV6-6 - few TGTGCCAGCAGTTCCGCTCATGTCGGGGGAAAAGATACGCAGTATTTT CASSSAHVGGKDTQYF
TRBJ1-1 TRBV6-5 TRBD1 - TGTGCCAGCAGCGTCAGGGGGCATGTCACTGAAGCTTTCTTT CASSVRGHVTEAFF
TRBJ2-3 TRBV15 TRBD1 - TGTGCCACCAGCAGGCCGGGACAGGGGGCGGCAGATACGCAGTATTTT CATSRPGQGAADTQYF
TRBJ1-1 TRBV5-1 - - TGCGCCAGCAAATTAACGGGGACTGAACCTGAAGCTTTCTTT CASKLTGTEPEAFF